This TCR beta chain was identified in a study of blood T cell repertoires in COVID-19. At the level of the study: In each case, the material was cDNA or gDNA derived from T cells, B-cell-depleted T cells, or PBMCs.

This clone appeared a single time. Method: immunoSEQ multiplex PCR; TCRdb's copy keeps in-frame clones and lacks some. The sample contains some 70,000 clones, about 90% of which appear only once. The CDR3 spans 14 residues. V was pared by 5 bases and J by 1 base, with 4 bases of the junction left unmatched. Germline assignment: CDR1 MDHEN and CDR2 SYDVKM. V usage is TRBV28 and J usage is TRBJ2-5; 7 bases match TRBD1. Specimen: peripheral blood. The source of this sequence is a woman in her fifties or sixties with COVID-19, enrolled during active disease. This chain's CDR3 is CASSPGTVQETQYF. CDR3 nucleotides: TGTGCCAGCAGTCCAGGGACAGTCCAAGAGACCCAGTACTTC.